The rows below give T cell receptor beta chains drawn from one sample of a study of a mutant IDH1 vaccine in newly diagnosed glioma. Libraries were prepared by immunoSEQ multiplex PCR; TCRdb keeps only in-frame clonotypes and omits some of them. The data contain about 32,000 clones, 80% of them singletons. No antigen has been assigned to these receptors. Sample: PBMCs, taken from a glioma patient whose treatment included an IDH1 peptide vaccine. Source of these receptors: a man aged 35-49 years with glioma. Some clones in this sample may be carry-over from other donors' samples. Each CDR3 is given with its conserved first and last residue. The D gene is left open where the match is weak. Size is omitted from some rows. Given values are once, few, many or a class for expanded clones.

j_call d_call clone_size v_call cdr3_nt cdr3_aa
TRBJ2-7 - - TRBV6-5 TGTGCCAGCACCGACCGACGGGACTTCGAGCAGTACTTC CASTDRRDFEQYF
TRBJ2-1 - - TRBV30 TGTGCCTGGAGTACAGAGGACAATTACAATGAGCAGTTCTTC CAWSTEDNYNEQFF
TRBJ1-5 - - TRBV6-1 TGTGCCAGCGCCTTCGAAGGGGGTCAGCCCCAGCATTTT CASAFEGGQPQHF
TRBJ1-1 - medium-sized TRBV18 TGTGCCAGCTCACCACCGTCGACATCTGAAGCTTTCTTT CASSPPSTSEAFF
TRBJ1-6 - - TRBV4-2 TGTGCCAGCAGCCCACCAATTGGGGGCACCCATAATTCACCCCTCCACTTT CASSPPIGGTHNSPLHF
TRBJ1-6 - - TRBV19 TGTGCCAGTAGTACCAGACAGAGCTCCTATAATTCACCCCTCCACTTT CASSTRQSSYNSPLHF
TRBJ1-4 - - TRBV27 TGTGCCAGCAGTTTTAAGGGAGGGCGGCTTGAAAAACTGTTTTTT CASSFKGGRLEKLFF
TRBJ1-2 - - TRBV23-1 TGCGCCAGCAGTCACTACTTATGTCACTATGGCTACACCTTC CASSHYLCHYGYTF
TRBJ1-1 - - TRBV6-5 TGTGCCAGCAGTAAAAGCAGGGGTGAAGCTTTCTTT CASSKSRGEAFF
TRBJ2-3 - once TRBV5-1 TGCGCCAGCAGCTCCCGCACCGCGGGAGATACGCAGTATTTT CASSSRTAGDTQYF
TRBJ1-1 - - TRBV5-6 TGTGCCAGCAGCTTGGTCCCGCCAGTCGCGGGCACTGAAGCTTTCTTT CASSLVPPVAGTEAFF
TRBJ2-7 TRBD1 - TRBV29-1 TGCAGCGTCCGCTACGGACAGGGGATCTACGAGCAGTACTTC CSVRYGQGIYEQYF
TRBJ2-1 - - TRBV5-1 TGCGCCAGCAGCTGGGTGGGAGGGGGGTACAATGAGCAGTTCTTC CASSWVGGGYNEQFF
TRBJ1-6 - - TRBV20-1 TGCAGTGCTAGGTACCTGCGGACCCTCCACTTT CSARYLRTLHF
TRBJ2-3 - - TRBV5-1 TGCGCCAGCAGCCCCGATAATGGGAATACGCAGTATTTT CASSPDNGNTQYF
TRBJ1-6 - - TRBV5-1 TGCGCCAGCAGCTTAGGGACGAACGGCGTGTGGAATTCACCCCTCCACTTT CASSLGTNGVWNSPLHF
TRBJ2-1 TRBD1 few TRBV4-1 TGCGCCAGCAGAATTGGACAGGGTCCCTATGAGCAGTTCTTC CASRIGQGPYEQFF
TRBJ2-7 - - TRBV29-1 TGCAGCGTCCAGGGTTCCTACGAGCAGTACTTC CSVQGSYEQYF
TRBJ1-1 - - TRBV5-1 TGCGCCAGCAGCTTGATCGGGGCCACTGAAGCTTTCTTT CASSLIGATEAFF
TRBJ1-5 - - TRBV19 TGTGCCAGCCGGTGGGCGGTGGAAGGGGAGCCCCAGCATTTT CASRWAVEGEPQHF
TRBJ1-4 - - TRBV18 TGTGCCAGCTCACCAGAGTCCGGGACCTACCGGGAAAAACTGTTTTTT CASSPESGTYREKLFF
TRBJ1-1 - - TRBV7-9 TGTGCCAGCAGCTCCACCCAGCCTCCGGGCACTGAAGCTTTCTTT CASSSTQPPGTEAFF
TRBJ2-1 - - TRBV10-3 TGTGCCATCAGTGAAAGCCAGACAGTCAATTCCTACAATGAGCAGTTCTTC CAISESQTVNSYNEQFF
TRBJ1-1 - - TRBV6-5 TGTGCCAGCAGTTATAACAGGGCTAAATATAGCACTGAAGCTTTCTTT CASSYNRAKYSTEAFF
TRBJ2-1 - - TRBV10-3 TGTGCCATCAGTGAGTCCGGGGGCTCCTACAATGAGCAGTTCTTC CAISESGGSYNEQFF
TRBJ1-2 - - TRBV6-1 TGTGCCAGCATGTTGCCCCACGGGTATGGCTACACCTTC CASMLPHGYGYTF
TRBJ2-2 TRBD2 once TRBV2 TGTGCCAGCAGTGTAGCGGGGGAAGACACCGGGGAGCTGTTTTTT CASSVAGEDTGELFF
TRBJ2-1 - - TRBV5-1 TGCGCCAGCAGCTCCCAGGACAATGAGCAGTTCTTC CASSSQDNEQFF
TRBJ1-1 TRBD1 once TRBV7-2 TGTGCCAGCAGCTTGACCGGGACAGGGGGCGGTGAAGCTTTCTTT CASSLTGTGGGEAFF
TRBJ2-7 TRBD1 - TRBV10-3 TGTGCCATCAGTGGGGGGGGACAGGGGAGCTCCTACGAGCAGTACTTC CAISGGGQGSSYEQYF
TRBJ1-2 - - TRBV7-2 TGTGCCAGCAGCTTACTTGGAAGGGAAGGCTACACCTTC CASSLLGREGYTF
TRBJ1-1 TRBD1 once TRBV11-2 TGTGCCAGCAGCTTAGAGGGGGCAGGGGGATGGAACACTGAAGCTTTCTTT CASSLEGAGGWNTEAFF
TRBJ2-1 - - TRBV18 TGTGCCAGCTCACCACCGAGCGTAGGAACGTACCCAGACAATGAGCAGTTCTTC CASSPPSVGTYPDNEQFF
TRBJ2-2 TRBD2 - TRBV6-4 TGTGCCAGCAGTGCTTCTAGCGGGGGGACCGGGGAGCTGTTTTTT CASSASSGGTGELFF
TRBJ1-1 - few TRBV6-5 TGTGCCACCCTCGGGTTGGCGAACACTGAAGCTTTCTTT CATLGLANTEAFF
TRBJ1-1 - - TRBV5-1 TGCGCCAGCAGCTTGGAGGGGCATTTGAACACTGAAGCTTTCTTT CASSLEGHLNTEAFF
TRBJ2-2 - - TRBV28 TGTGCCAGCAGTCAACAGGGTGGGGAGCTGTTTTTT CASSQQGGELFF
TRBJ2-5 - - TRBV7-9 TGTGCCAGCAGCTTGGTAGCAAGAGAGACCCAGTACTTC CASSLVARETQYF
TRBJ1-4 TRBD1 - TRBV7-6 TGTGCCAGCAGCTTAGGGACAGGTGGACTGTTTTTT CASSLGTGGLFF
TRBJ1-5 - once TRBV19 TGTGCCAGTAGTATTGGGGCAGGTCTTAGCAATCAGCCCCAGCATTTT CASSIGAGLSNQPQHF
TRBJ2-6 - - TRBV7-9 TGTGCCAGCAGCGGGGAAGGCTCTGGGGCCAACGTCCTGACTTTC CASSGEGSGANVLTF
TRBJ1-3 - - TRBV5-1 TGCGCCAGCAGCTTGGCCGGGATCTCTGGAAACACCATATATTTT CASSLAGISGNTIYF
TRBJ1-1 TRBD1 - TRBV10-1 TGCGCCAGCAGAGACAGGGACGGCACTGAAGCTTTCTTT CASRDRDGTEAFF
TRBJ1-6 - - TRBV6-1 TGTGCCAGCAGGGACCTAGGGAGTTCACCCCTCCACTTT CASRDLGSSPLHF
TRBJ2-5 - few TRBV30 TGTGCCTGGTATAGGACGGGTCAAGAGACCCAGTACTTC CAWYRTGQETQYF
TRBJ1-4 - - TRBV4-1 TGCGCCAGCAGCCAAGTGCAGGAAGGCAATGAAAAACTGTTTTTT CASSQVQEGNEKLFF
TRBJ2-3 TRBD2 - TRBV19 TGTGCCAGTAGTATCTCTAGCGGGGGGGGTGGAGGAGCCATCACAGATACGCAGTATTTT CASSISSGGGGGAITDTQYF
TRBJ1-4 - once TRBV2 TGTGCCAGTCACTCTCCGGGAAGTGAAAAACTGTTTTTT CASHSPGSEKLFF
TRBJ1-2 - - TRBV5-6 TGTGCCAGCAGCTTCGGAGGGAGTCGTGGCTACACCTTC CASSFGGSRGYTF
TRBJ2-3 TRBD2 - TRBV5-1 TGCGCCAGCAGCTCTTTAGCGGGGGGCGGAACAGATACGCAGTATTTT CASSSLAGGGTDTQYF
TRBJ2-2 TRBD1 - TRBV30 TGTGCCTGGAGACCTATGGGGACAGGGGACCCCGGGGAGCTGTTTTTT CAWRPMGTGDPGELFF
TRBJ2-5 TRBD1 - TRBV19 TGTGCCAGTGGTGTGGGACAGGGGGCCCAAGAGACCCAGTACTTC CASGVGQGAQETQYF